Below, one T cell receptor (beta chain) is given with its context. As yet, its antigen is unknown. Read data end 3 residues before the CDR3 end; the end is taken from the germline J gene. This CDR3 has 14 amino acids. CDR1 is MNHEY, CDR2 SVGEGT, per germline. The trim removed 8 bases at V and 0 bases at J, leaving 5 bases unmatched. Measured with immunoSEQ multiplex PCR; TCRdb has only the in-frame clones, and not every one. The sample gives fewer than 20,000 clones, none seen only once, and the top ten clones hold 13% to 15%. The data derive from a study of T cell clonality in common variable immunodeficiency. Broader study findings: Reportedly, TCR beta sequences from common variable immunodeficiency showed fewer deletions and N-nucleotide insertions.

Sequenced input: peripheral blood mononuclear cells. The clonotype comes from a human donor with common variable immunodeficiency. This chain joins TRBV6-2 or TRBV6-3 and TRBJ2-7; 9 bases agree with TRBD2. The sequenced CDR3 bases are TGTGCCAGCGAAGCGGGAGGTAGCTCCTACGAG. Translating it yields CASEAGGSSYE. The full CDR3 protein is CASEAGGSSYEQYF.